This is a list of T cell receptor beta chains from one sample in a study of blood T cell repertoires in COVID-19. The assay was immunoSEQ multiplex PCR, and TCRdb's table has in-frame clones only and misses some. The sample has about 52,000 clones, over 80% seen once. Material for sequencing was peripheral blood. Receptors were obtained from a man in his 70s with active COVID-19. The CDR3 runs from the conserved cysteine through the conserved F or W. The D gene is left open where the match is weak. Clone size is stated in some rows and not others, as once, few, many or a class when expanded.

.,.,TRBJ2-7,TRBV4-1,TGCGCCAGCACCCCCCGGAGGGTCTCCTACGAGCAGTACTTC,CASTPRRVSYEQYF
TRBD1,.,TRBJ1-2,TRBV7-2,TGTGCCAGCAGCTCCAGTCCCGGGACAGGGGAAAATGGCTACACCTTC,CASSSSPGTGENGYTF
.,few,TRBJ1-2,TRBV4-2,TGTGCCAGCAGCAGTACTGCTTATGGCTACACCTTC,CASSSTAYGYTF
.,.,TRBJ2-2,TRBV27,TGTGCCAGCAGTCCGGGACTCTACACCGGGGAGCTGTTTTTT,CASSPGLYTGELFF
.,few,TRBJ1-6,TRBV5-6,TGTGCCAGCAGCTTGGAATCGTCGGTCTATAATTCACCCCTCCACTTT,CASSLESSVYNSPLHF
TRBD1,.,TRBJ2-2,TRBV28,TGTGCCAGCAAACCAGGGGGTTTTACCGGGGAGCTGTTTTTT,CASKPGGFTGELFF
TRBD1,.,TRBJ1-3,TRBV6-2/TRBV6-3,TGTGCCAGCAGTTACTCCGGGACAGGGTCGAGAAACACCATATATTTT,CASSYSGTGSRNTIYF
.,medium-sized,TRBJ2-7,TRBV4-1,TGCGCCAGCAGCCAAGATACAGGGTACGAGGGCTACGAGCAGTACTTC,CASSQDTGYEGYEQYF
.,.,TRBJ2-3,TRBV10-3,TGTGCCATCAGTGAGTCCACTAGCACAGATACGCAGTATTTT,CAISESTSTDTQYF
TRBD1,.,TRBJ1-5,TRBV4-1,TGCGCCAGCAGCCAGGGACAGGGGGCGAAGCAGCCCCAGCATTTT,CASSQGQGAKQPQHF
TRBD1,.,TRBJ2-2,TRBV5-6,TGTGCCAGCAGCTTGGGGTCGCGGACAGGGAACACCGGGGAGCTGTTTTTT,CASSLGSRTGNTGELFF
TRBD1,.,TRBJ1-5,TRBV19,TGTGCCAGTAGTATAGCCCCAACAGGGGTAGGAACTAATCAGCCCCAGCATTTT,CASSIAPTGVGTNQPQHF
.,few,TRBJ2-2,TRBV19,TGTGCCAGTAGTATAGATTTAGGGGCCCTCACCGGGGAGCTGTTTTTT,CASSIDLGALTGELFF
.,.,TRBJ2-4,TRBV12-3/TRBV12-4,TGTGCCAGCAGTTTTGGGACATTTCAGTACTTC,CASSFGTFQYF
TRBD2,.,TRBJ2-3,TRBV27,TGTGCCAGCAGTTTGGGGCGGGGGGCGCCCACAGATACGCAGTATTTT,CASSLGRGAPTDTQYF
.,.,TRBJ1-1,TRBV24-1,TGTGCCACCTCCCAGACAGGAATGAACACTGAAGCTTTCTTT,CATSQTGMNTEAFF
.,.,TRBJ2-5,TRBV7-2,TGTGCCAGCAGCTTAGCGGGGGGTGGAAGGGCCCAGTACTTC,CASSLAGGGRAQYF
TRBD2,.,TRBJ2-5,TRBV5-1,TGCGCCAGCAGCTTCGGCGGACTAGCGGGTGAGACCCAGTACTTC,CASSFGGLAGETQYF
.,once,TRBJ2-7,TRBV5-1,TGCGCCAGCAGCTCAGGGAACGAGCAGTACTTC,CASSSGNEQYF
TRBD1,once,TRBJ2-7,TRBV7-2,TGTGCCAGCAGCTACGAAAGGGGACAGGGTGGTCGGTACGAGCAGTACTTC,CASSYERGQGGRYEQYF
TRBD2,few,TRBJ2-7,TRBV6-2/TRBV6-3,TGTGCCAGCAGTACGCGGACTAGCAGGACCTACGAGCAGTACTTC,CASSTRTSRTYEQYF
.,.,TRBJ1-2,TRBV6-5,TGTGCCAGCAGTTCCGGGACATATAATGGCTACACCTTC,CASSSGTYNGYTF
TRBD2,.,TRBJ2-1,TRBV7-9,TGTGCCAGCAGCTTAAGGACTAGCGGGGGTGAGCAGTTCTTC,CASSLRTSGGEQFF
.,.,TRBJ1-6,TRBV7-2,TGTGCCAGCAGCCGGGGTCTAACCTCGCCCCTCCACTTT,CASSRGLTSPLHF